The clone carrying this T cell receptor beta chain has only a few counts. What it binds is unknown. Amplification of TCR beta CDR3 regions was performed using RNA transcripts as template. In the first-round RT-PCR of the TCR CDR3, the HTBI primer set was used. TCRdb fed the multiplex PCR reads into MiXCR, producing one record per CDR3 protein. This table holds about 560,000 distinct CDR3 sequences, under 60% found once. Patients were excluded for uncontrolled infection, other autoimmune disease, pregnancy or lactation. Used for diagnoses were clinical symptoms, serum thyroxine and TRAb, thyroid ultrasound and orbital computed tomography. This specimen comes from a study of T cells in Graves' hyperthyroidism and ophthalmopathy. The study, taken as a whole, reports: Appearing also in blood were most of the thyroid clonotypes expanded above 0.001. Stable hyperthyroidism and ophthalmopathy were separated using 13 V-J signatures.

CDR1 is DFQATT, CDR2 SNEGSKA, per germline (reference sequence). This CDR3 spans 14 amino acids. Trimming shortened V by 0 bases and J by 10 bases, and 13 bases separated the two germline ends. The sequence came from a young woman with Graves' hyperthyroidism. J is TRBJ1-6 and V is TRBV20-1, with unresolved D. The sample was peripheral blood or thyroid tissue (not recorded which). This CDR3 is CSAREAGEISPLHF. The CDR3 bases are TGCAGTGCTAGAGAAGCGGGTGAGATCTCACCCCTCCACTTT.